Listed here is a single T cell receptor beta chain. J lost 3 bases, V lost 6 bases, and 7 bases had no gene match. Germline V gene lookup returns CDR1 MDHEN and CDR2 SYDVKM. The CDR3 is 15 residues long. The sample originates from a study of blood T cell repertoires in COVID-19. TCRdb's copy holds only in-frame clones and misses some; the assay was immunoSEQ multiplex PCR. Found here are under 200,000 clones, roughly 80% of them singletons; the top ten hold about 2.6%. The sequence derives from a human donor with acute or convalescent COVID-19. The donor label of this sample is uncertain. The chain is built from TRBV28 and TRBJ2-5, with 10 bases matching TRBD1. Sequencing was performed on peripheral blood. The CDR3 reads CASSNQGTGEETQYF. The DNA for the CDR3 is TGTGCCAGCAGCAACCAAGGGACAGGGGAAGAGACCCAGTACTTC.